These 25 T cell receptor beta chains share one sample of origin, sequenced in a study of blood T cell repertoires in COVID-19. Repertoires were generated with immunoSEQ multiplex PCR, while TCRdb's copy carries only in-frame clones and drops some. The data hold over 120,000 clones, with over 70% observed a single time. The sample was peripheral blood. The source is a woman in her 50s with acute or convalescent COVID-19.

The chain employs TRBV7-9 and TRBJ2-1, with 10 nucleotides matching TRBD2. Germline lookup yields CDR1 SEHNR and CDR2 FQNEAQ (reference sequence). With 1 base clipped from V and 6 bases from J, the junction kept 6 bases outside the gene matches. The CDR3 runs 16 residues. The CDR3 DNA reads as TGTGCCAGCAGCTTAGAGCCTAGCGGGAGAAGCAATGAGCAGTTCTTC. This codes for CASSLEPSGRSNEQFF.

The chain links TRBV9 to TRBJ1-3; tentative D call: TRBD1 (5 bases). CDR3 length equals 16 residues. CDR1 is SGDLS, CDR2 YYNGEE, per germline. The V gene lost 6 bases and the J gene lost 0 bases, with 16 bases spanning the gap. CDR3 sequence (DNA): TGTGCCAGCACCCTAGGGGCAGGACGCTCTGGAAACACCATATATTTT. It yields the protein CASTLGAGRSGNTIYF.

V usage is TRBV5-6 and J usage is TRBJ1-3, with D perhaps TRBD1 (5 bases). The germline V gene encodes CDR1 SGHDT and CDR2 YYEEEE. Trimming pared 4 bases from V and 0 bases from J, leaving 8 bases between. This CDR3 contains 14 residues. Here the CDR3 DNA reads TGTGCCAGCAGCAGGGGAAACTCTGGAAACACCATATATTTT. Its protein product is CASSRGNSGNTIYF.

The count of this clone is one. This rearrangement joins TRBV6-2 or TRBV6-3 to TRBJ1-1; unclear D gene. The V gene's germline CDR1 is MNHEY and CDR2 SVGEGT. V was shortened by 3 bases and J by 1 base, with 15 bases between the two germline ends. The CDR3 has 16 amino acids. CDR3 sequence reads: CASSYNLGLPNTEAFF. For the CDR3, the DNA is TGTGCCAGCAGTTATAATCTGGGCTTACCGAACACTGAAGCTTTCTTT.

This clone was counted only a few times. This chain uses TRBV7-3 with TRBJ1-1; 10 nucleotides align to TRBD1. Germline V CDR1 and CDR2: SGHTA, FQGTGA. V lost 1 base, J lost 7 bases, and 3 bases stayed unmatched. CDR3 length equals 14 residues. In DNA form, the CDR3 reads TGTGCCAGCAGCTTAAGACAGGGGGCAGATGAAGCTTTCTTT. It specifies CASSLRQGADEAFF.

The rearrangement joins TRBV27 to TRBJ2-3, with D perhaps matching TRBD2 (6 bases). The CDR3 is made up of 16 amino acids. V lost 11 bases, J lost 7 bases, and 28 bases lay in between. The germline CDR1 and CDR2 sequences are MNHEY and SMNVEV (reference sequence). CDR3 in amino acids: CAPEGGLPRRINTQYF. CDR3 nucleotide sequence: TGTGCCCCCGAAGGAGGGCTCCCGCGCAGGATAAATACGCAGTATTTT.

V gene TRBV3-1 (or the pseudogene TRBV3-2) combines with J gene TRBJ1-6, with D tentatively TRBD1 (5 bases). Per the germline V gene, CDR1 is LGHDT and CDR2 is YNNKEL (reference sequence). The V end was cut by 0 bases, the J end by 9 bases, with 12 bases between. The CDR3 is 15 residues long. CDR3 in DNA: TGTGCCAGCAGCCAAGACGAGTCAGGGCTTTCACCCCTCCACTTT. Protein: CASSQDESGLSPLHF.

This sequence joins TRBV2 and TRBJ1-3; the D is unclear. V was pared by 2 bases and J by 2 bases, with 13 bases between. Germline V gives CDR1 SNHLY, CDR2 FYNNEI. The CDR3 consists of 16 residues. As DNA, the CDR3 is TGTGCCAGCAGTGAACAAGCGGGTCTCACTGGAAACACCATATATTTT. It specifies CASSEQAGLTGNTIYF.

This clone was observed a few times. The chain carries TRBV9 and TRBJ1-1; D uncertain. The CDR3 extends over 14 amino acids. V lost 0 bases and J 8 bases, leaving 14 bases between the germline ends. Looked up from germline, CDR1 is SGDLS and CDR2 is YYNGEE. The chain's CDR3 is CASSVDPSAGEAFF. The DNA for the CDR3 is TGTGCCAGCAGCGTAGATCCTTCGGCAGGCGAAGCTTTCTTT.

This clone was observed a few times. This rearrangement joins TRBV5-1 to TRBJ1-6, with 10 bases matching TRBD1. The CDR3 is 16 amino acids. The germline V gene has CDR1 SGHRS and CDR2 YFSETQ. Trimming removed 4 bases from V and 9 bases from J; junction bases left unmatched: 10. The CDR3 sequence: CASSRRQGAQSSPLHF. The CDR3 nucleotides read TGCGCCAGCAGCAGGAGACAGGGGGCGCAGAGTTCACCCCTCCACTTT.

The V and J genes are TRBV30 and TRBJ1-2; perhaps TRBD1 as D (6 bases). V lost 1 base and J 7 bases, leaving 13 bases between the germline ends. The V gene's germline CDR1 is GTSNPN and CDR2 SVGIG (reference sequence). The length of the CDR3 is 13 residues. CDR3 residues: CAWSGGQVAGYTF. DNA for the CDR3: TGTGCCTGGAGTGGGGGGCAGGTTGCTGGCTACACCTTC.

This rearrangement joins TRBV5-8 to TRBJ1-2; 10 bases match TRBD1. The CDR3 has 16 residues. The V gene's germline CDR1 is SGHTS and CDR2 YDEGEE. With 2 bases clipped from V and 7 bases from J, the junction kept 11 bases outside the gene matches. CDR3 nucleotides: TGTGCCAGCAGCTTTTTGGCGCTGTGGACAGGGGGTGGCTACACCTTC. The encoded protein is CASSFLALWTGGGYTF.

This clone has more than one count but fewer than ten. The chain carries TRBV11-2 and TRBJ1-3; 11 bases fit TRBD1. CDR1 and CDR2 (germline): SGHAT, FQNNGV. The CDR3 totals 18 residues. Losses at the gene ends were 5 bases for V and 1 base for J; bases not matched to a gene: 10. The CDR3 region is CASSRVRGQGGSGNTIYF. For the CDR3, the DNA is TGTGCCAGCAGCCGTGTCCGGGGACAGGGGGGATCTGGAAACACCATATATTTT.

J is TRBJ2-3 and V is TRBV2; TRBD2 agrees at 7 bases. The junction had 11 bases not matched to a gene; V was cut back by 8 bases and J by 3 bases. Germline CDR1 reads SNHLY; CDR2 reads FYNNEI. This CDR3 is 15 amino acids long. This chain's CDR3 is CASLPTAGATDTQYF. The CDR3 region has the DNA TGTGCCAGCCTACCAACGGCGGGAGCTACAGATACGCAGTATTTT.

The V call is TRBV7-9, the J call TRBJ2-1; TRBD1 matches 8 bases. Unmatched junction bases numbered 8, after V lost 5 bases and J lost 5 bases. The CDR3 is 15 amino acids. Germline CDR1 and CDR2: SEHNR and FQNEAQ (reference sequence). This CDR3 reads CASSVQGVLNNEQFF. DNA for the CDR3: TGTGCCAGCAGCGTACAGGGGGTCCTAAACAATGAGCAGTTCTTC.

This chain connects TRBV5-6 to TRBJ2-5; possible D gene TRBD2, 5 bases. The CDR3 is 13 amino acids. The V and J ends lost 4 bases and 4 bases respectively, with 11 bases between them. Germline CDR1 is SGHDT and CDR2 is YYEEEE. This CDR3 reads CASSPRAGETQYF. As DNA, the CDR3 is TGTGCCAGCAGCCCGCGGGCAGGAGAGACCCAGTACTTC. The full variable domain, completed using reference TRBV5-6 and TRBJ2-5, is DAGVTQSPTHLIKTRGQQVTLRCSPKSGHDTVSWYQQALGQGPQFIFQYYEEEERQRGNFPDRFSGHQFPNYSSELNVNALLLGDSALYLCASSPRAGETQYFGPGTRLLVL.

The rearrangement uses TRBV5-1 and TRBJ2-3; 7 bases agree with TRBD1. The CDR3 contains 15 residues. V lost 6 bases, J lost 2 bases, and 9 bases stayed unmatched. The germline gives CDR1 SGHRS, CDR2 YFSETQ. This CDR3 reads CASTRGTALTDTQYF. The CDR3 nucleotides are TGCGCCAGCACCCGAGGGACAGCCCTCACAGATACGCAGTATTTT.

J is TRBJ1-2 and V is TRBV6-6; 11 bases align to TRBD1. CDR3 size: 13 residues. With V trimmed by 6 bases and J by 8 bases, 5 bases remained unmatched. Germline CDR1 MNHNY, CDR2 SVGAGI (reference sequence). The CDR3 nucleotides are TGTGCCAGCAGCCTGGACAGGGGGCACGGCTACACCTTC. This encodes CASSLDRGHGYTF.

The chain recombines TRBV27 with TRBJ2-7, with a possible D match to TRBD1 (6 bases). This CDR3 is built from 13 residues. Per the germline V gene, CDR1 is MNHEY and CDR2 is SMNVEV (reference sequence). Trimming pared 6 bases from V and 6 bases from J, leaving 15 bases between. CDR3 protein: CASSAHNRVEQYF. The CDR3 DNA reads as TGTGCCAGCAGCGCCCATAACAGGGTCGAGCAGTACTTC.

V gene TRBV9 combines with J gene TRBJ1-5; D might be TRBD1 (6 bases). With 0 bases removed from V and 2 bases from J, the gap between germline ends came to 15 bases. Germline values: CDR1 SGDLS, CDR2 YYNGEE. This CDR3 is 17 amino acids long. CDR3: CASSVVAGGAGNQPQHF. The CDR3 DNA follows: TGTGCCAGCAGCGTAGTAGCGGGGGGGGCAGGCAATCAGCCCCAGCATTTT. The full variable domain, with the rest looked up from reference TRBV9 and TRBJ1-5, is DSGVTQTPKHLITATGQRVTLRCSPRSGDLSVYWYQQSLDQGLQFLIQYYNGEERAKGNILERFSAQQFPDLHSELNLSSLELGDSALYFCASSVVAGGAGNQPQHFGDGTRLSIL.

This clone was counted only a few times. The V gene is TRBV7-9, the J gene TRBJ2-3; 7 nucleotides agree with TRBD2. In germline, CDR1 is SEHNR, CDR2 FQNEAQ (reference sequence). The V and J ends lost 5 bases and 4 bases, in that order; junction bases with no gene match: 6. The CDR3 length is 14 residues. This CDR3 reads CASSPSTSSDTQYF. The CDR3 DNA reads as TGTGCCAGCAGCCCCTCGACTAGCTCAGATACGCAGTATTTT.

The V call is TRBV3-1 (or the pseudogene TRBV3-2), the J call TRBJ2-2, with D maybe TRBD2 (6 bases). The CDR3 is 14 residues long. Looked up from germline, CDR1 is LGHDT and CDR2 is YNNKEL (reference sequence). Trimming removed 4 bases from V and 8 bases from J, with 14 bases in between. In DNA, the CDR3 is TGTGCCAGCAGCCTGCAGGGAGGAGGGGGGGAGCTGTTTTTT. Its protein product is CASSLQGGGGELFF.

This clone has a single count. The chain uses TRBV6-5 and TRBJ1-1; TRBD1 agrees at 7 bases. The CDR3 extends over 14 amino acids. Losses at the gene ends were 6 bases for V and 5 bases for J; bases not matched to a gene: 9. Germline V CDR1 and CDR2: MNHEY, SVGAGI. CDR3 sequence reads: CASSVDRVRTEAFF. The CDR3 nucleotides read TGTGCCAGCAGCGTAGACAGGGTGAGGACTGAAGCTTTCTTT.

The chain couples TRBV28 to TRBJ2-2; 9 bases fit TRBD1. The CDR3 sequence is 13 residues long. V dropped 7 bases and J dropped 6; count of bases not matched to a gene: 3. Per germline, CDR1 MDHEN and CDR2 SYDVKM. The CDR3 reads CASIQGAAGELFF. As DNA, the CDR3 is TGTGCCAGCATACAGGGGGCGGCCGGGGAGCTGTTTTTT. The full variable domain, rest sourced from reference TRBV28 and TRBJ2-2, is DVKVTQSSRYLVKRTGEKVFLECVQDMDHENMFWYRQDPGLGLRLIYFSYDVKMKEKGDIPEGYSVSREKKERFSLILESASTNQTSMYLCASIQGAAGELFFGEGSRLTVL.

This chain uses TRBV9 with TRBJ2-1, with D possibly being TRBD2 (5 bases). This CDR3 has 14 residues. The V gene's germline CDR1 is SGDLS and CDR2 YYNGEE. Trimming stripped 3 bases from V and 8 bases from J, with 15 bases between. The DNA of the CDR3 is TGTGCCAGCAGCGATAATGTTAGCGATCATGAGCAGTTCTTC. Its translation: CASSDNVSDHEQFF.